Following are 23 T cell receptor beta chains from one sample sequenced in a study of T cell changes during pregnancy in multiple sclerosis. Repertoires were generated with immunoSEQ multiplex PCR, while TCRdb's copy carries only in-frame clones and drops some. Of under 50,000 clones detected, 80% to 95% appear once; the ten largest clones hold 0.55% to 0.85%. Source: CD4+ T cells from peripheral blood mononuclear cells, taken in the first trimester of pregnancy. These receptors originate from a female donor with multiple sclerosis, enrolled in a pregnancy study.

The chain has TRBV6-5 and TRBJ2-1, with D possibly matching TRBD2 (6 bases). CDR3 length equals 15 residues. Between the trimmed V and J ends, which lost 7 bases and 0 bases, there was a span of 13 bases. Germline loops: CDR1 MNHEY, CDR2 SVGAGI. The CDR3 nucleotides read TGTGCCAGCAATCGGGACTTCAGCTCCTACAATGAGCAGTTCTTC. Translating it yields CASNRDFSSYNEQFF.

The V gene is TRBV28, the J gene TRBJ1-2; no reliable D call. Trimming pared 3 bases from V and 5 bases from J, leaving 10 bases between. The germline gives CDR1 MDHEN, CDR2 SYDVKM. CDR3 size: 13 residues. The CDR3, as DNA: TGTGCCAGCAGTTTTGAGAGGCGGTATGGCTACACCTTC. Amino acids: CASSFERRYGYTF.

V is TRBV27 and J is TRBJ2-2, with D maybe TRBD2 (5 bases). With 4 bases removed from V and 4 bases from J, the gap between germline ends came to 7 bases. Looked up from germline, CDR1 is MNHEY and CDR2 is SMNVEV (reference sequence). The CDR3 spans 13 residues. In DNA form, the CDR3 reads TGTGCCAGCAGTTCCGGGGTCACCGGGGAGCTGTTTTTT. Protein: CASSSGVTGELFF.

This clone was recorded only once. This chain links TRBV7-2 with TRBJ2-1, with D possibly being TRBD2 (5 bases). Deletions cut 2 bases from V and 4 bases from J, with 15 bases between. The CDR3 has 16 amino acids. Germline lookup yields CDR1 SGHTA and CDR2 FQGNSA. The CDR3 loop reads CASSLQLGAAYNEQFF. CDR3 coding DNA: TGTGCCAGCAGCTTACAACTCGGAGCGGCTTACAATGAGCAGTTCTTC.

A note on this clone: Sequence at one end of the junction differs from germline and may be a read error. The chain employs TRBV5-4 and TRBJ2-7, with TRBD2 matching over 8 bases. CDR1 is SGHNT and CDR2 is YYREEE in the germline V gene (reference sequence). The CDR3 extends over 13 amino acids. CDR3 residues: CASSRRLAQELYF. Written as DNA, the CDR3 is TGTGCCAGCAGTCGTAGACTAGCGCAAGAGCTGTACTTC.

This clone was recorded once. This chain connects TRBV6-1 to TRBJ2-4, with D unclear. Germline CDR1 is MNHNS and CDR2 is SASEGT. This CDR3 is built from 11 residues. Trimming pared 1 base from V and 9 bases from J, leaving 4 bases between. Written as DNA, the CDR3 is TGTGCCAGCAGTGAAGTCGGCATTCAGTACTTC. It specifies CASSEVGIQYF.

The chain recombines TRBV28 with TRBJ2-5; 7 positions match TRBD1. The germline V gene encodes CDR1 MDHEN and CDR2 SYDVKM. The CDR3 runs 15 residues. Germline trimming cut 5 bases from V and 10 bases from J; bases unmatched to any gene: 16. CDR3 nucleotide sequence: TGTGCCAGCAGTATCCTCGTAGGCGGGCAGGGGGACCAGTACTTC. Protein: CASSILVGGQGDQYF.

This rearrangement joins TRBV19 to TRBJ2-2, with 13 bases lining up with TRBD2. The CDR3 has 17 amino acids. The J segment lost 0 bases and the V segment lost 9 bases, leaving 7 bases of the junction unmatched. Per germline, CDR1 LNHDA and CDR2 SQIVND (reference sequence). Here the CDR3 DNA reads TGTGCCAGCCAGACGGGACTAGCGGGGTCGAACACCGGGGAGCTGTTTTTT. Its protein product is CASQTGLAGSNTGELFF. Full variable domain (missing parts from reference TRBV19 and TRBJ2-2): DGGITQSPKYLFRKEGQNVTLSCEQNLNHDAMYWYRQDPGQGLRLIYYSQIVNDFQKGDIAEGYSVSREKKESFPLTVTSAQKNPTAFYLCASQTGLAGSNTGELFFGEGSRLTVL.

The J gene is TRBJ2-3, the V gene TRBV5-1; a weak D match, TRBD2 (5 bases). The length of the CDR3 is 13 residues. Trimming pared 1 base from V and 8 bases from J, leaving 11 bases between. CDR1 and CDR2 (germline): SGHRS, YFSETQ. In nucleotides, the CDR3 is TGCGCCAGCAGCTTGATAGCGAGCGGTACGCAGTATTTT. Residues: CASSLIASGTQYF. The full variable domain, completed using reference TRBV5-1 and TRBJ2-3, is KAGVTQTPRYLIKTRGQQVTLSCSPISGHRSVSWYQQTPGQGLQFLFEYFSETQRNKGNFPGRFSGRQFSNSRSEMNVSTLELGDSALYLCASSLIASGTQYFGPGTRLTVL.

V and J are TRBV27 and TRBJ2-3, with a possible D match to TRBD1 (6 bases). The CDR3 consists of 16 residues. V lost 5 bases to trimming and J lost 9 bases, with 24 bases between them. The germline CDR1 and CDR2 sequences are MNHEY and SMNVEV (reference sequence). In DNA, the CDR3 is TGTGCCAGCAGTCCGCATTTAGGGGGTAGGGGATACACGCAGTATTTT. This codes for CASSPHLGGRGYTQYF.

V and J are TRBV5-6 and TRBJ1-1; weak D call: TRBD1 (6 bases). Germline V gives CDR1 SGHDT, CDR2 YYEEEE. This CDR3 spans 15 amino acids. Trimming took 0 bases from V and 1 from J, leaving 10 bases between them. The CDR3 DNA is TGTGCCAGCAGCTTGGTTACAGGGCCGAACACTGAAGCTTTCTTT. Translating gives CASSLVTGPNTEAFF.

The chain has TRBV13 and TRBJ1-2; the D is unclear. V was cut by 4 bases and J by 7 bases, with 7 bases left in between. The CDR3 spans 11 residues. CDR1 and CDR2 (germline): PRHDT, FYEKMQ (reference sequence). CDR3 residues: CASSSGSGYTF. The CDR3 DNA follows: TGTGCCAGCAGCTCGGGGAGTGGCTACACCTTC.

The chain carries TRBV28 and TRBJ2-7; TRBD1 aligns across 8 bases. J gave up 3 bases and V 5 bases, and 3 bases lay outside the gene matches. Germline loops: CDR1 MDHEN, CDR2 SYDVKM. There are 13 residues in the CDR3. CDR3 DNA sequence: TGTGCCAGCAGTCCCGACAGGGGCTACGAGCAGTACTTC. Translation gives CASSPDRGYEQYF. Full variable domain (missing parts from reference TRBV28 and TRBJ2-7): DVKVTQSSRYLVKRTGEKVFLECVQDMDHENMFWYRQDPGLGLRLIYFSYDVKMKEKGDIPEGYSVSREKKERFSLILESASTNQTSMYLCASSPDRGYEQYFGPGTRLTVT.

The gene calls are TRBV7-2 and TRBJ2-2; TRBD2 matches at 11 bases. V trimming: 5 bases; J trimming: 4 bases; junction bases outside the gene matches: 15. Germline V CDR1 and CDR2: SGHTA, FQGNSA. CDR3 size: 19 residues. The CDR3 nucleotides read TGTGCCAGCAGCACAGGGACTAGCGGCAGGGGGAGGGGCACCGGGGAGCTGTTTTTT. Amino acid sequence: CASSTGTSGRGRGTGELFF.

This rearrangement joins TRBV21-1 to TRBJ2-1; no check of the table's D call, TRBD1, against the DNA was made. TRBV21-1 is a recognized pseudogene. The CDR3 is 15 amino acids. CDR3 protein: CASRTGGATCNEQFF. In DNA form, the CDR3 reads TGTGCCAGCAGAACAGGGGGCGCGACGTGCAATGAGCAGTTCTTC.

J is TRBJ2-7 and V is TRBV5-4, with TRBD2 matching over 10 bases. CDR3 length equals 15 residues. The V gene's germline CDR1 is SGHNT and CDR2 YYREEE (reference sequence). V shed 0 bases, J shed 2 bases, and the junction held 2 bases outside the gene matches. The CDR3 is CASSLGLAGPYEQYF. The CDR3 coding sequence is TGTGCCAGCAGCTTGGGACTAGCGGGCCCCTACGAGCAGTACTTC.

This chain connects TRBV6-6 to TRBJ1-5, with a possible D match to TRBD1 (6 bases). Germline values: CDR1 MNHNY, CDR2 SVGAGI (reference sequence). The CDR3 runs 16 residues. Deletions cut 6 bases from V and 5 bases from J, with 20 bases between. The DNA of the CDR3 is TGTGCCAGCAGAAAACAGGGTTTGGTAAAAGATCAGCCCCAGCATTTT. Translating gives CASRKQGLVKDQPQHF.

This rearrangement joins TRBV6-5 to TRBJ2-7; TRBD1 might be the D (5 bases). With 0 bases removed from V and 5 bases from J, the gap between germline ends came to 8 bases. This CDR3 is 13 amino acids long. Germline V CDR1 and CDR2: MNHEY, SVGAGI. This CDR3 reads CASSYSGPHEQYF. DNA for the CDR3: TGTGCCAGCAGTTACTCGGGGCCACACGAGCAGTACTTC.

V is TRBV5-1 and J is TRBJ1-2, with 10 bases aligning to TRBD1. Germline CDR1 and CDR2: SGHRS and YFSETQ. The CDR3 length is 15 residues. The junction had 10 bases not matched to a gene; V was cut back by 7 bases and J by 4 bases. The CDR3 DNA is TGCGCCAGCGGGTCGGACAGGGGGGATTTCTATGGCTACACCTTC. Translated: CASGSDRGDFYGYTF. Supplemented by reference TRBV5-1 and TRBJ1-2, the full variable domain reads KAGVTQTPRYLIKTRGQQVTLSCSPISGHRSVSWYQQTPGQGLQFLFEYFSETQRNKGNFPGRFSGRQFSNSRSEMNVSTLELGDSALYLCASGSDRGDFYGYTFGSGTRLTVV.

This sequence joins TRBV7-8 and TRBJ2-3; 7 nucleotides align to TRBD2. The junction had 18 bases not matched to a gene; V was cut back by 3 bases and J by 3 bases. There are 19 residues in the CDR3. Germline CDR1 reads SGHVS; CDR2 reads FQNEAQ. The chain's CDR3 is CASSFLGSGVGSGTDTQYF. The CDR3 DNA reads as TGTGCCAGCAGCTTTTTGGGTTCCGGAGTAGGTAGCGGGACAGATACGCAGTATTTT.

This chain uses TRBV19 with TRBJ2-1; 10 nucleotides match TRBD2. From germline, CDR1 is LNHDA and CDR2 SQIVND (reference sequence). The CDR3 is made up of 17 amino acids. The V gene end was trimmed by 0 bases and the J gene end by 5 bases; junction bases not matched to a gene: 7. The CDR3: CASSIESGRALNNEQFF. The CDR3 bases are TGTGCCAGTAGTATAGAGAGCGGGAGGGCATTGAACAATGAGCAGTTCTTC.

The rearrangement joins TRBV27 to TRBJ2-7; 8 bases agree with TRBD2. In germline, CDR1 is MNHEY, CDR2 SMNVEV (reference sequence). V lost 6 bases and J lost 4; bases outside the gene matches: 14. The CDR3 runs 16 residues. The CDR3 region is CASRVRTGGLSYEQYF. The CDR3 bases are TGTGCCAGCAGAGTGAGAACGGGAGGGCTCTCATACGAGCAGTACTTC.

This clone was counted a single time. This chain uses TRBV19 with TRBJ2-7; D is unclear. The CDR3 covers 15 residues. Trimming stripped 4 bases from V and 4 bases from J, with 17 bases between. From germline, CDR1 is LNHDA and CDR2 SQIVND (reference sequence). CDR3 DNA: TGTGCCAGTAGTAGTCGGCGAAATTTCGGGTACGAGCAGTACTTC. Translated: CASSSRRNFGYEQYF.